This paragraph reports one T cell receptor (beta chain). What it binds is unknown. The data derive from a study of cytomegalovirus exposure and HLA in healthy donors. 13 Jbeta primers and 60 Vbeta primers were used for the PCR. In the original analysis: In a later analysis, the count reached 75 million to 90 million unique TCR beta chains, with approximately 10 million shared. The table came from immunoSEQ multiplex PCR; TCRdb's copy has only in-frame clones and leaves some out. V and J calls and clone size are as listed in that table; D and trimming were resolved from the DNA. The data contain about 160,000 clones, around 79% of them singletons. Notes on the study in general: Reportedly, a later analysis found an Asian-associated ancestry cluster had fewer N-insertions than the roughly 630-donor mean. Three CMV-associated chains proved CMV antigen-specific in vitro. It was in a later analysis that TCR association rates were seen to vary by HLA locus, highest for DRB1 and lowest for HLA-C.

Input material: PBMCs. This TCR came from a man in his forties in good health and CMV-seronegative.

CDR3 in amino acids: CASRATDTQYF. For the CDR3, the DNA is TGTGCCAGCAGGGCCACAGATACGCAGTATTTT. The V and J genes are TRBV11-2 and TRBJ2-3; D remains ambiguous. Germline V gene data show CDR1 as SGHAT and CDR2 as FQNNGV. The V end lost 6 bases, the J end lost 2 bases, and 3 bases lay between the germline ends. This CDR3 is 11 amino acids long.